Here is one T cell receptor beta chain with its context. Its cognate antigen is unknown. CDR1 and CDR2 from the germline V gene are SEHNR and FQNEAQ (reference sequence). This CDR3 has 14 residues. V lost 5 bases and J 5 bases, leaving 15 bases between the germline ends. This record belongs to a study of early stage breast cancer tumors. Sequencing was performed with immunoSEQ multiplex PCR; in TCRdb, only in-frame clones are kept and a portion is missing. The profile shows 10,000 or so clones, around 79% of them singletons. Tissue for this sample was collected roughly 1.8-4.5 cm from the breast tumor. General observations from the study: Most shared enriched TCRB sequences were commonly generated ones.

This receptor was obtained from a person aged 40 to 49 with breast cancer. Material for sequencing was normal breast tissue next to the tumor. The chain employs TRBV7-9 and TRBJ2-5, with D uncertain. In DNA form, the CDR3 reads TGTGCCAGCAGCACCCGCCCATCCTGGGAGACCCAGTACTTC. Translating it yields CASSTRPSWETQYF.